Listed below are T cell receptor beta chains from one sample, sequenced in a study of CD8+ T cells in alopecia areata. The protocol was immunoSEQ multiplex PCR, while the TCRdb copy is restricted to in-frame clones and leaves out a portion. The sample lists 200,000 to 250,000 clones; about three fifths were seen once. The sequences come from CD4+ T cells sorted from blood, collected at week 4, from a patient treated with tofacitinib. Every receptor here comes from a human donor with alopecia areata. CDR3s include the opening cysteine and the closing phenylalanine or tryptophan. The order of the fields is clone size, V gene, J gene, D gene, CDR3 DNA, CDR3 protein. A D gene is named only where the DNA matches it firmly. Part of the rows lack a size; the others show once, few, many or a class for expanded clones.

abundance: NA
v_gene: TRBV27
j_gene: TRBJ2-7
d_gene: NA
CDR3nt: TGTGCCAGCAGTTTACTCAGGCAGGGTACCAACTACGAGCAGTACTTC
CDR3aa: CASSLLRQGTNYEQYF

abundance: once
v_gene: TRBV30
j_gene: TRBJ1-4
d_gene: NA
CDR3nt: TGTGCCTGCAGGTCAACTAATGAAAAACTGTTTTTT
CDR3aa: CACRSTNEKLFF

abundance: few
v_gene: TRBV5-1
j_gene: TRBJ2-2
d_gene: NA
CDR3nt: TGCGCCAGCAGCCCCCGGACCGACGACGGGGAGCTGTTTTTT
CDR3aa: CASSPRTDDGELFF

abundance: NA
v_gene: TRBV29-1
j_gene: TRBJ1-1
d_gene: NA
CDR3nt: TGCAGCGTTAGAATTCCGGGGCTGAACACTGAAGCTTTCTTT
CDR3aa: CSVRIPGLNTEAFF

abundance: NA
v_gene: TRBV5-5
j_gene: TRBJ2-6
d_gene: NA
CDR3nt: TGTGCCAGCAGGAGAGCCGGGGCCAACGTCCTGACTTTC
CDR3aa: CASRRAGANVLTF

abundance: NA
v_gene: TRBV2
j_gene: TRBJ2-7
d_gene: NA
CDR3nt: TGTGCCAGCAGTGAAGTGAGGGGGTACGAGCAGTACTTC
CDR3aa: CASSEVRGYEQYF

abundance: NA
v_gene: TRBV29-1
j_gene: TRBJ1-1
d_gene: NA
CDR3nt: TGCAGCGTTGAAGGGTTACTATTGAACACTGAAGCTTTCTTT
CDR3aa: CSVEGLLLNTEAFF

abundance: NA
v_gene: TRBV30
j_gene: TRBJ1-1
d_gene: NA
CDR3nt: TGTGCCTGCTGGACAGCCGGGAAGACTGAAGCTTTCTTT
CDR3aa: CACWTAGKTEAFF

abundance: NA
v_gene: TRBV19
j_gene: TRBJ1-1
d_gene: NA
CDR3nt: TGTGCCAGTAGCCCCGGGCTAACTGGCACTGAAGCTTTCTTT
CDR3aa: CASSPGLTGTEAFF

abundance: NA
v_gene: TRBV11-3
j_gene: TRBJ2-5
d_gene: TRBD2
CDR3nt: TGTGCCAGCAGCTTAGCCTTGACTAGCGGGGGGAATACCAAGTTGGAGACCCAGTACTTC
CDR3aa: CASSLALTSGGNTKLETQYF

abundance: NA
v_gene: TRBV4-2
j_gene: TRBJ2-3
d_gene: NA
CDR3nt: TGTGCCAGCAGCCTAGTAACGGGCTCCCGGGCAGATACGCAGTATTTT
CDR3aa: CASSLVTGSRADTQYF

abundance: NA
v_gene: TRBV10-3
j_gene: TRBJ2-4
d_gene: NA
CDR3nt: TGTGCCATCAGTGAGAGCGCGGCGGAGAAAAACATTCAGTACTTC
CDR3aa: CAISESAAEKNIQYF

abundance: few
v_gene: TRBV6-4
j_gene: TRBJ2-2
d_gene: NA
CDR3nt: TGTGCCAGCAGTGACGAGGCCGGGGAGCTGTTTTTT
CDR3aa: CASSDEAGELFF

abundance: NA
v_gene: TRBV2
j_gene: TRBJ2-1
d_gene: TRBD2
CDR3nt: TGTGCCAGCAGGTTAGCGGGGGGACTCAGCTCCTACAATGAGCAGTTCTTC
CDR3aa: CASRLAGGLSSYNEQFF

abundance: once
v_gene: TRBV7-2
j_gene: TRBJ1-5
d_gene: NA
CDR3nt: TGTGCCAGCAGCTCCGTAAGACGTAGCAATCAGCCCCAGCATTTT
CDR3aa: CASSSVRRSNQPQHF